This entry lists 5 T cell receptor beta chains sequenced from one sample in a study of T cells after yellow fever vaccination. TCRdb re-called the 5' RACE reads with MiXCR, one entry per CDR3 protein. Found here are a few hundred thousand distinct CDR3 sequences, about 3% of them singletons; the top ten hold roughly 3.2%. The material sequenced was CD4+ T cells sorted from PBMCs, taken 10 days after the yellow fever booster vaccination. The receptors were sampled from a man aged 18 to 35 who received the YFV17D yellow fever vaccine.

The chain joins TRBV7-6 to TRBJ1-3; D is undetermined. The V and J ends lost 5 bases and 0 bases respectively, with 20 bases between them. Looked up from germline, CDR1 is SGHVS and CDR2 is FNYEAQ. The CDR3 is 18 amino acids. DNA of the CDR3: TGTGCCAGCAGCACAGCTACCCGAAAGAAAAACTCTGGAAACACCATATATTTT. It codes for CASSTATRKKNSGNTIYF.

The CDR3 DNA is TGCGCCAGCAGCTTGTGGGGACAAGGGGTTCCGGAAAAACTGTTTTTT. This gives the protein CASSLWGQGVPEKLFF. The V call is TRBV5-1, the J call TRBJ1-4; tentatively, D is TRBD1 (6 bases). V was pared by 1 base and J by 8 bases, with 18 bases between. CDR3 size: 16 residues. In germline, CDR1 is SGHRS, CDR2 YFSETQ.

This clonotype was detected ten times or more. V and J are TRBV2 and TRBJ2-5, with no clear D. Germline V gene sequence: CDR1 SNHLY, CDR2 FYNNEI. This CDR3 is 15 amino acids long. With 7 bases removed from V and 0 bases from J, the gap between germline ends came to 15 bases. The CDR3 reads CASNLARSYQETQYF. The CDR3 DNA is TGTGCCAGCAACCTTGCCCGGTCATACCAAGAGACCCAGTACTTC.

In its sample, this clonotype was seen a few times. V and J are TRBV19 and TRBJ2-3; weak D call: TRBD1 (8 bases). The V end was cut by 8 bases, the J end by 3 bases, with 18 bases between. Per the germline V gene, CDR1 is LNHDA and CDR2 is SQIVND (reference sequence). The CDR3 is 15 residues long. In DNA, the CDR3 is TGTGCCAGTCAGGGGGCGGGGGTTGGAACAGATACGCAGTATTTT. It specifies CASQGAGVGTDTQYF.

This clonotype was recorded a few times. The J gene is TRBJ1-1, the V gene TRBV7-2, with D possibly being TRBD1 (5 bases). V lost 6 bases and J lost 9, with 11 bases in between. The germline CDR1 and CDR2 sequences are SGHTA and FQGNSA. This CDR3 is built from 11 residues. CDR3 nucleotides: TGTGCCAGCAGTTTACAGGAGAAAGCTTTCTTT. It specifies CASSLQEKAFF.